This T cell receptor (beta chain) derives from a study of technical replicates of blood from a handful of donors. Sequenced by immunoSEQ multiplex PCR; TCRdb stores in-frame clones only, minus some. In the table there are more than 65,000 clones, about 93% of which are singletons. This clone was recorded only once. The clonotype was recovered from a human donor in good health. Source material: T cells isolated from PBMCs.

The CDR3 sequence: CASSEGWQTGNEQFF. CDR3 DNA sequence: TGTGCCAGCAGCGAGGGGTGGCAGACAGGCAATGAGCAGTTCTTC. The genes are TRBV6-6 and TRBJ2-1, with D perhaps matching TRBD1 (6 bases). The CDR3 consists of 15 residues. V gave up 6 bases and J gave up 6 bases, with 18 bases separating them. Germline V gene lookup returns CDR1 MNHNY and CDR2 SVGAGI (reference sequence).